Detailed here is one T cell receptor beta chain. The antigen is unknown. The data stem from a study of T cell responses to AZD1222 COVID-19 vaccine. The germline V gene encodes CDR1 MNHEY and CDR2 SVGEGT. CDR3 length: 17 amino acids. J lost 1 base, V lost 4 bases, and 7 bases had no gene match. Profiled with immunoSEQ multiplex PCR; TCRdb holds only in-frame clones, not every one. The sample records 100,000 to 120,000 clones, 88% being singletons. Study-wide points: Baseline seropositivity occurred in only a handful of AZD1222 recipients.

The V and J genes are TRBV6-2 or TRBV6-3 and TRBJ2-7; 13 nucleotides agree with TRBD2. The receptor's source is an adult in good health. Source: peripheral blood, taken on day 0 of AZD1222 vaccination. CDR3: CASSFHGLAGVSYEQYF. CDR3 in DNA: TGTGCCAGCAGTTTCCACGGACTAGCGGGAGTGTCCTACGAGCAGTACTTC.